This T cell receptor (beta chain) is drawn from a study of CD8+ T cells in alopecia areata. At the level of the study: Oral tofacitinib, 5 to 10 mg twice daily, was given in an open-label trial.

Germline CDR1 SGHRS, CDR2 YFSETQ. Deletions cut 2 bases from V and 0 bases from J, with 7 bases between. CDR3 length: 14 amino acids. It was cDNA, reverse transcribed from extracted RNA, that served as the sequencing template. Using immunoSEQ multiplex PCR, the repertoire was profiled, and TCRdb retains in-frame clones only, with some absent. The sample holds about 200,000 clones; 50% to 70% are singletons and the top ten take around 0.46%. As for this clone: The antigen remains unidentified.

Overall study results and limits: Relative to normal scalp, lesional scalp, especially alopecia totalis/universalis, showed higher clonality. Compared with mice, patients displayed less clear TCR sharing, possibly for HLA-related reasons.

The gene calls are TRBV5-1 and TRBJ2-3; D perhaps matches TRBD2 (5 bases). This receptor was obtained from a human donor with alopecia areata. The source was CD4+ T cells sorted from blood, collected at week 0. The chain's CDR3 is CASSFQRSTDTQYF. DNA of the CDR3: TGCGCCAGCAGCTTCCAGCGGAGCACAGATACGCAGTATTTT.